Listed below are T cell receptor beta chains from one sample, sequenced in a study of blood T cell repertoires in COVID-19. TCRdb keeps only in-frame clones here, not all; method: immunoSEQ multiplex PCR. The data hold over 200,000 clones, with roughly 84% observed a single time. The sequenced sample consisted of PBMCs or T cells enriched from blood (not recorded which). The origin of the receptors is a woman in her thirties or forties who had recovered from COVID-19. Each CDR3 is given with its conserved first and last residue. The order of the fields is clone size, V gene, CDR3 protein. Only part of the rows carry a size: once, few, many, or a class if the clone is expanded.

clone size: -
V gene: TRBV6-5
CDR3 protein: CASSYGVSGRRETQYF

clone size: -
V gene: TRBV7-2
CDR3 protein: CASSPGQGRETQYF

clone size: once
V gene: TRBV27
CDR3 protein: CASSSSYRRGRRNSPLHF

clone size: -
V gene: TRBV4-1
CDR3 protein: CASSQPGTRGRDYGYTF

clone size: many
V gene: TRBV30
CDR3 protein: CAWEKDRGLYGYTF

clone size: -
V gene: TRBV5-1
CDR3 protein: CASSIRQAYEQYF

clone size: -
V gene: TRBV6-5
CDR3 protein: CASGATSETQYF

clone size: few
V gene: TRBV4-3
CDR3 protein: CASSQERLAGLNEQFF

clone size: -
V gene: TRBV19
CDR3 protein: CASSTGIEAFF

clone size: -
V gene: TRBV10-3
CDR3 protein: CATRTGTGKGEQYF